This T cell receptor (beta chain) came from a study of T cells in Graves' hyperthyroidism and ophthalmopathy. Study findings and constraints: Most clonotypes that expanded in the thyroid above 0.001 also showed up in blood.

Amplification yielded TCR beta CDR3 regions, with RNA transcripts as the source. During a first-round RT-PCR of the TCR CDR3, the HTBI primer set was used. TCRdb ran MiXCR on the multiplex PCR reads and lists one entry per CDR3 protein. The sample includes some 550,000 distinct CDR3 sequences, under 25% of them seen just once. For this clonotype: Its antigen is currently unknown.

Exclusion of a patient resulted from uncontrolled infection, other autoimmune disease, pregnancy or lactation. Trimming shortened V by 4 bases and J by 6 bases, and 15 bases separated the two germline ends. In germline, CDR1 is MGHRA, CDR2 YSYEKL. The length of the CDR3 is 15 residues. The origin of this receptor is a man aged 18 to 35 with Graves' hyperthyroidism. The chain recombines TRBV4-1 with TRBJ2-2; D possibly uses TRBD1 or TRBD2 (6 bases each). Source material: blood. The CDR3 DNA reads TGCGCCAGCAGCCGATTTGGGGGGCTGGCCGGGGAGCTGTTTTTT. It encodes CASSRFGGLAGELFF.